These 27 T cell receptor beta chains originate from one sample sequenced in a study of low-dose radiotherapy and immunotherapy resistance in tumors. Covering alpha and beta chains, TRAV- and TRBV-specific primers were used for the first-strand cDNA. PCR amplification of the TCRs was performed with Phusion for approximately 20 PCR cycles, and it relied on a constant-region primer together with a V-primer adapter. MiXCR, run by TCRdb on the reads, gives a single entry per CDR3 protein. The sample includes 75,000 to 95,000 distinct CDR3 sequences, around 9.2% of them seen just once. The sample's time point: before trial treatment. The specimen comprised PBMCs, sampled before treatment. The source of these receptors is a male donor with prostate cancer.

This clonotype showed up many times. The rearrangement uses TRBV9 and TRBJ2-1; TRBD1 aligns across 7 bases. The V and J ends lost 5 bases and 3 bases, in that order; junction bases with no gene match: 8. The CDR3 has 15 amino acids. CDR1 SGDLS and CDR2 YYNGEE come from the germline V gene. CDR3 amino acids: CASSPQGGGYNEQFF. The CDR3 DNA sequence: TGTGCCAGCAGTCCACAAGGGGGCGGCTACAATGAGCAGTTCTTC.

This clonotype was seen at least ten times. CDR3 residues: CASSHEGAGNTEAFF. The CDR3 nucleotides are TGCGCCAGCAGTCATGAGGGGGCAGGAAACACTGAAGCTTTCTTT. The genes are TRBV23-1 and TRBJ1-1; 7 bases map to TRBD1. TRBV23-1 belongs to the ORF category, with a function that is uncertain. The length of the CDR3 is 15 residues. V lost 3 bases and J lost 2; bases outside the gene matches: 6.

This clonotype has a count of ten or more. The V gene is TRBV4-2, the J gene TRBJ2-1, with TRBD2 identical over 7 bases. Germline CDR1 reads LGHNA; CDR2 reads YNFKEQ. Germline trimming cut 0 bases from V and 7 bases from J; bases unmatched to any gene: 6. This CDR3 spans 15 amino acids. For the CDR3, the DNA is TGTGCCAGCAGCCAAGATCCTGCGGGAGATAATGAGCAGTTCTTC. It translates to CASSQDPAGDNEQFF.

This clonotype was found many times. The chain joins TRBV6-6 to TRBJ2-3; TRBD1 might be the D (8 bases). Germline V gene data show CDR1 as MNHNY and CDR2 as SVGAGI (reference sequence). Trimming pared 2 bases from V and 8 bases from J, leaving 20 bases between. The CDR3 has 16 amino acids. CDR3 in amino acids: CASSYGTGGSVATQYF. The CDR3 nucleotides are TGTGCCAGCAGTTACGGGACAGGCGGGAGCGTTGCTACGCAGTATTTT.

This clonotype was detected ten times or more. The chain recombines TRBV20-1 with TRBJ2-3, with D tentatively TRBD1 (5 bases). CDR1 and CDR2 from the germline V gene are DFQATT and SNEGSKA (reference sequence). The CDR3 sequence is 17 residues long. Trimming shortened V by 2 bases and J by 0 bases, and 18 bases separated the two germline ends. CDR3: CSARHNRQEPSTDTQYF. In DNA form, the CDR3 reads TGCAGTGCTAGACACAACAGGCAGGAGCCTAGCACAGATACGCAGTATTTT.

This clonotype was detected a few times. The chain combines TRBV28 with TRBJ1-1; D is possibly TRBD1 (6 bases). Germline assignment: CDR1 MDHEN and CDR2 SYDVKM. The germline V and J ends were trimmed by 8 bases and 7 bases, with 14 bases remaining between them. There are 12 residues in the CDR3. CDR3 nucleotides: TGTGCCAGCGGAACACAGGGCGTTGAAGCTTTCTTT. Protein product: CASGTQGVEAFF. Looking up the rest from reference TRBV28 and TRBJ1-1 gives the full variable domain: DVKVTQSSRYLVKRTGEKVFLECVQDMDHENMFWYRQDPGLGLRLIYFSYDVKMKEKGDIPEGYSVSREKKERFSLILESASTNQTSMYLCASGTQGVEAFFGQGTRLTVV.

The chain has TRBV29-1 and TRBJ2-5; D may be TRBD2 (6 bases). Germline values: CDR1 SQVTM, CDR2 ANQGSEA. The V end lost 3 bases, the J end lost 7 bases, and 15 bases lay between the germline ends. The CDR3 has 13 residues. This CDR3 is CSVDLRDAGTQYF. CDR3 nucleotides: TGCAGCGTTGATCTGCGGGACGCGGGGACCCAGTACTTC.

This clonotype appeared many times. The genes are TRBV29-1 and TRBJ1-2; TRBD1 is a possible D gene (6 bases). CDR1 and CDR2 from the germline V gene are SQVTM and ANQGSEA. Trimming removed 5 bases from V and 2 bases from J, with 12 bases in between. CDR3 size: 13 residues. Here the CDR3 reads CSVRSGTNYGYTF. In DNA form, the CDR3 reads TGCAGCGTTCGGTCAGGGACAAACTATGGCTACACCTTC.

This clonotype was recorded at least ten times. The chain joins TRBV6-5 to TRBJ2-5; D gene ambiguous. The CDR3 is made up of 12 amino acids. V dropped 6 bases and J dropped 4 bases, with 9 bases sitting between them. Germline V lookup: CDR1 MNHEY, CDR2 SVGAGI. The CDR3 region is CASSSPPETQYF. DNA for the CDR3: TGTGCCAGCAGCTCGCCTCCAGAGACCCAGTACTTC.

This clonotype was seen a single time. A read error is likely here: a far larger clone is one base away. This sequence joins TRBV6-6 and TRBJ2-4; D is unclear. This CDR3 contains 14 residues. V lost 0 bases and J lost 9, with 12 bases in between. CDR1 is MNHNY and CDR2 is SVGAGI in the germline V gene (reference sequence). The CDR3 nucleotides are TGTGCCAGCAGTTACTCGAAGGGTGGTGCCATTCAGTACTTC. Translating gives CASSYSKGGAIQYF.

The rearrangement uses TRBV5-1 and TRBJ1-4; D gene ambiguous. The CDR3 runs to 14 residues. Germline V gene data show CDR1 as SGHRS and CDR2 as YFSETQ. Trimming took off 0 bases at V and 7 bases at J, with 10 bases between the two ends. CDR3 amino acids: CASSLVAFGEKLFF. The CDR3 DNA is TGCGCCAGCAGCTTGGTCGCGTTCGGTGAAAAACTGTTTTTT.

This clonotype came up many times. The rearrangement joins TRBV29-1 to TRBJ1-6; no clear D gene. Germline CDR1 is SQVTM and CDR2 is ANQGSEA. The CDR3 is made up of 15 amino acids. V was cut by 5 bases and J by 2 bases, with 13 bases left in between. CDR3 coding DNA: TGCAGCGTTCAGGAGGGTAGCCCCTATAATTCACCCCTCCACTTT. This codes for CSVQEGSPYNSPLHF.

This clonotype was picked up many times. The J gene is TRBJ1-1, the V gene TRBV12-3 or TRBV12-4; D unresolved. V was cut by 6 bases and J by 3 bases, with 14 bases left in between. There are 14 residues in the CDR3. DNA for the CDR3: TGTGCCAGCAGAAAACCGGGTGAGGACACTGAAGCTTTCTTT. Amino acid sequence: CASRKPGEDTEAFF.

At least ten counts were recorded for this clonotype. The CDR3 DNA follows: TGTGCCTGGAACGCAGATAGCAATCAGCCCCAGCATTTT. As protein: CAWNADSNQPQHF. This chain joins TRBV30 and TRBJ1-5; no reliable D call. Germline CDR1 reads GTSNPN; CDR2 reads SVGIG (reference sequence). The CDR3 extends over 13 amino acids. Trimming took 4 bases from V and 0 from J, leaving 7 bases between them.

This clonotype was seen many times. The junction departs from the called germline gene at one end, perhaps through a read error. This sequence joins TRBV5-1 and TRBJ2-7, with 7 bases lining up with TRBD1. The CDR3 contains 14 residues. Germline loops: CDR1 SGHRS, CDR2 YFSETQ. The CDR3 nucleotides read TGTGCCAGCAGCTCGCAACAGGGGCTCTACGAGCAGTACTTC. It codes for CASSSQQGLYEQYF.

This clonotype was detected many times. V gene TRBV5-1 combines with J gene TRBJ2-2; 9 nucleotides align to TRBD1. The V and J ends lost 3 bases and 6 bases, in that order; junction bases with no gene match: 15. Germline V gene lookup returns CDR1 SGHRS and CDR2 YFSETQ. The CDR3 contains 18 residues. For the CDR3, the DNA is TGCGCCAGCAGCTACCTGAACGGACCGGGACAGGGATCCGGGGAGCTGTTTTTT. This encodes CASSYLNGPGQGSGELFF. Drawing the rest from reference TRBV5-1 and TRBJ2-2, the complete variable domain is KAGVTQTPRYLIKTRGQQVTLSCSPISGHRSVSWYQQTPGQGLQFLFEYFSETQRNKGNFPGRFSGRQFSNSRSEMNVSTLELGDSALYLCASSYLNGPGQGSGELFFGEGSRLTVL.

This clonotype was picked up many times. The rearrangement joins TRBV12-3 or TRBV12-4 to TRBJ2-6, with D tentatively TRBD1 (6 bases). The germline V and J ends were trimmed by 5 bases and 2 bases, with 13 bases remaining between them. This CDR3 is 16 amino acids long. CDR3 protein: CASSPDTGTGANVLTF. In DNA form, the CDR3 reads TGTGCCAGCAGTCCGGACACAGGGACTGGGGCCAACGTCCTGACTTTC.

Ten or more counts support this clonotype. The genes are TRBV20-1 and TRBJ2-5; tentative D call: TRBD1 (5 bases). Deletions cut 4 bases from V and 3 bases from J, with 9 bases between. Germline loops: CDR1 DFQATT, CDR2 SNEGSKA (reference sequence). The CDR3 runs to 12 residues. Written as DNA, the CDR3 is TGCAGTGCTACCGAGACAGAAGAGACCCAGTACTTC. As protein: CSATETEETQYF.

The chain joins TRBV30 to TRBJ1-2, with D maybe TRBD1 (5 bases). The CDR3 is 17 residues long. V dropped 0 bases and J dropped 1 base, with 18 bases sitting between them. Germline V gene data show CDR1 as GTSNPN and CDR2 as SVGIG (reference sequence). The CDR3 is CAWSVLLTGAVNYGYTF. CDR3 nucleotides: TGTGCCTGGAGTGTACTCCTGACCGGGGCAGTTAACTATGGCTACACCTTC.

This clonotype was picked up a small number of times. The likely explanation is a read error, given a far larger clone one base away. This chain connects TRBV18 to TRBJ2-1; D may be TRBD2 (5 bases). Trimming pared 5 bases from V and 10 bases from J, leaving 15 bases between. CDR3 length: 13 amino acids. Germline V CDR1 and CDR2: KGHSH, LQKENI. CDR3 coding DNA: TGTGCCAGCTCAAGCGGCGGAACCTACGAGCAGTTCTTC. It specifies CASSSGGTYEQFF.

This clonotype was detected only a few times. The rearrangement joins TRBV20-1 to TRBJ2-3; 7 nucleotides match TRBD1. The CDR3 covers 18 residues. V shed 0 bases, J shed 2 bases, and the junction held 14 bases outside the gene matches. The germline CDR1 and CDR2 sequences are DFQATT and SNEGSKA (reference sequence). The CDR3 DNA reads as TGCAGTGCTAGAGATTCACGACTGGGACAGATTTACACAGATACGCAGTATTTT. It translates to CSARDSRLGQIYTDTQYF.

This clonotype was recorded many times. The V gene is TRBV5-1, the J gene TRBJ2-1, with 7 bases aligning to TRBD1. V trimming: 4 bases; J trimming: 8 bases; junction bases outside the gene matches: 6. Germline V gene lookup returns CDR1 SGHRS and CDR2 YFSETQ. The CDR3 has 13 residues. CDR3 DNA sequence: TGCGCCAGCAGCCCACAGGGGTGGGATGAGCAGTTCTTC. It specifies CASSPQGWDEQFF.

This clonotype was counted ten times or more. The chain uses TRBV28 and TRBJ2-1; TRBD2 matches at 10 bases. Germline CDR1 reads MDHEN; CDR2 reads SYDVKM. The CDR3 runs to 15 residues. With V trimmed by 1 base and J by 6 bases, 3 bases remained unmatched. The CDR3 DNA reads TGTGCCAGCAGTTTATTCCTAGCGGGAGCCAATGAGCAGTTCTTC. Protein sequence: CASSLFLAGANEQFF.

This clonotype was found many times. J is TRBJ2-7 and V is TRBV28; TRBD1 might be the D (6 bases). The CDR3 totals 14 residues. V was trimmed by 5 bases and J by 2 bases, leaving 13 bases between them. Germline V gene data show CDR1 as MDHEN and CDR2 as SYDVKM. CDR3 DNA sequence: TGTGCCAGCAGTAAAAGGGACACCGCCTACGAGCAGTACTTC. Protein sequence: CASSKRDTAYEQYF.

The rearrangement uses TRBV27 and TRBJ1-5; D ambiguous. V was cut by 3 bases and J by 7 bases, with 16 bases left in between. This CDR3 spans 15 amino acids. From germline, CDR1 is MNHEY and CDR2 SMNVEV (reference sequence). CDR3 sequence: CASSFSLMAGQPQHF. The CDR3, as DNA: TGTGCCAGCAGTTTCAGTCTCATGGCCGGACAGCCCCAGCATTTT.

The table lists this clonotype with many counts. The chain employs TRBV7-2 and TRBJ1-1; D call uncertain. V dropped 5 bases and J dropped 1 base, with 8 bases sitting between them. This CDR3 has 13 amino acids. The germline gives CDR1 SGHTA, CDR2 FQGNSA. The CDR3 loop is CASSRTQNTEAFF. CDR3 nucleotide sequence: TGTGCCAGCAGCCGGACGCAGAACACTGAAGCTTTCTTT.

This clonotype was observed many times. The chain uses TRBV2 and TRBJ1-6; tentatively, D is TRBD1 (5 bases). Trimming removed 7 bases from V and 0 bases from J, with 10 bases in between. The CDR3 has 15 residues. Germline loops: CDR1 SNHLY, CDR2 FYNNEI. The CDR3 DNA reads TGTGCCAGCACAGGACAAAGCTCCTATAATTCACCCCTCCACTTT. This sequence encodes CASTGQSSYNSPLHF.